This TCR beta chain was sequenced for a study of T-cell reconstitution after alpha-beta-depleted transplantation in children. Preparation of the TCRbeta library used unique molecular identifiers. TCRdb reanalysed the PCR reads using MiXCR and keeps one entry per CDR3 protein. The table records some 200,000 distinct CDR3 sequences, around 9.5% of them present only once. Specimen: PBMCs from the stem cell graft donor, collected from the stem cell graft. The TCR was taken from a human donor who donated a stem cell graft to a child with acute lymphoblastic leukemia.

The CDR3 DNA is TGTGCCACCAGTGATCCCTCAGGGTACATTCAGTACTTC. It is translated as CATSDPSGYIQYF. V is TRBV24-1 and J is TRBJ2-4; possibly TRBD1 for D (5 bases). The CDR3 sequence is 13 residues long. Trimming pared 3 bases from V and 8 bases from J, leaving 10 bases between. The germline gives CDR1 KGHDR, CDR2 SFDVKD.